A single sample is the source of the 15 T cell receptor beta chains below, sequenced in a study of blood T cells in healthy people across ages. The authors ran a second PCR of about 7 to 12 cycles using a sample-barcoded 5' primer and a J-beta primer mix. TCRdb re-analysed the 5' RACE reads in MiXCR, keeping a single row per CDR3 protein. Of under 1,000,000 distinct CDR3 sequences listed, 35% to 50% are singletons. Sample: blood. The receptors were gathered from a man older than 75 in good health.

This chain uses TRBV20-1 with TRBJ2-5; 7 nucleotides line up with TRBD2. With 1 base clipped from V and 5 bases from J, the junction kept 10 bases outside the gene matches. Germline-derived CDR1 and CDR2 are DFQATT and SNEGSKA (reference sequence). CDR3 length: 15 residues. The CDR3 sequence is CSARAPAGFTETQYF. DNA of the CDR3: TGCAGTGCTAGAGCCCCAGCGGGATTTACGGAGACCCAGTACTTC.

This sequence joins TRBV27 and TRBJ2-2, with a possible D match to TRBD2 (5 bases). V lost 3 bases to trimming and J lost 4 bases, with 9 bases between them. This CDR3 spans 14 amino acids. Germline V gives CDR1 MNHEY, CDR2 SMNVEV (reference sequence). CDR3 bases: TGTGCCAGCAGTTTTGGCGGGCTCACCGGGGAGCTGTTTTTT. Translating gives CASSFGGLTGELFF.

The chain couples TRBV20-1 to TRBJ2-1, with 9 bases fitting TRBD1. V dropped 5 bases and J dropped 7; count of bases not matched to a gene: 9. Germline-derived CDR1 and CDR2 are DFQATT and SNEGSKA (reference sequence). This CDR3 is 14 amino acids long. CDR3 sequence (DNA): TGCAGTGCTCGCCGGGACAGGGAGGGAAATGAGCAGTTCTTC. Translating gives CSARRDREGNEQFF.

This clonotype came up a few times. The chain links TRBV5-1 to TRBJ2-3; 8 positions agree with TRBD2. Looked up from germline, CDR1 is SGHRS and CDR2 is YFSETQ. The CDR3 spans 15 residues. Trimming cost V 0 bases and J 3 bases; bases outside gene matches: 3. The CDR3 nucleotides are TGCGCCAGCAGCTTGGAACTAGCGGTAACAGATACGCAGTATTTT. Its protein is CASSLELAVTDTQYF.

This chain joins TRBV29-1 and TRBJ2-1; TRBD2 matches 9 bases. The trim removed 6 bases at V and 6 bases at J, leaving 9 bases unmatched. Germline values: CDR1 SQVTM, CDR2 ANQGSEA. The CDR3 runs to 14 residues. The CDR3 is CSVGTGLAGNEQFF. DNA for the CDR3: TGCAGCGTCGGGACGGGACTAGCAGGCAATGAGCAGTTCTTC.

The chain recombines TRBV5-1 with TRBJ2-5; D might be TRBD1 (5 bases). There are 15 residues in the CDR3. Germline V lookup: CDR1 SGHRS, CDR2 YFSETQ. Between the trimmed V and J ends, which lost 1 base and 2 bases, there was a span of 12 bases. CDR3 sequence: CASSLRPGSQETQYF. The CDR3 DNA reads as TGCGCCAGCAGCTTGAGGCCAGGGTCACAAGAGACCCAGTACTTC.

V usage is TRBV4-3 and J usage is TRBJ2-4, with a weak D call TRBD1 (6 bases). TRBJ2-7 matches the DNA end more closely, so the J call is doubtful. The CDR3 sequence is 16 residues long. The V gene's germline CDR1 is LGHNA and CDR2 YSLEER. As DNA, the CDR3 is TGCGCCAGCAGCTACTCCTCGACAGGAGCCTCCTACGAGCAGTACTTC. Translated, it gives CASSYSSTGASYEQYF.

This clonotype was detected once. CDR3 region: CASSYSGTSGIQFF. In DNA form, the CDR3 reads TGTGCCAGCAGTTACTCTGGGACTAGCGGAATTCAGTTCTTC. The chain joins TRBV6-5 to TRBJ2-1, with 11 nucleotides matching TRBD2. V lost 0 bases to trimming and J lost 13 bases; unmatched junction nucleotides: 5. The CDR3 is made up of 14 amino acids. Germline lookup yields CDR1 MNHEY and CDR2 SVGAGI.

This clonotype has a count of ten or more. The V call is TRBV5-1, the J call TRBJ2-5, with unresolved D. The CDR3 runs 13 residues. With 4 bases removed from V and 5 bases from J, the gap between germline ends came to 12 bases. Germline V gives CDR1 SGHRS, CDR2 YFSETQ. The CDR3 bases are TGCGCCAGCAGCGTGAATGGACGGGAGACCCAGTACTTC. It encodes CASSVNGRETQYF.

This clonotype has just one count. The V gene is TRBV11-2, the J gene TRBJ2-5, with D unresolved. The CDR3 is 15 amino acids. V lost 5 bases to trimming and J lost 2 bases, with 15 bases between them. CDR1 is SGHAT and CDR2 is FQNNGV in the germline V gene. The CDR3 region is CASSPSTGKQETQYF. CDR3 DNA: TGTGCCAGCAGCCCCTCTACTGGGAAACAAGAGACCCAGTACTTC.

The chain links TRBV7-2 to TRBJ2-3; 9 nucleotides align to TRBD2. Looked up from germline, CDR1 is SGHTA and CDR2 is FQGNSA. The CDR3 has 17 amino acids. The V and J ends lost 1 base and 2 bases, in that order; junction bases with no gene match: 7. The CDR3 loop is CASSLGTLAGTTDTQYF. DNA of the CDR3: TGTGCCAGCAGCTTAGGGACGCTAGCGGGGACCACAGATACGCAGTATTTT.

This chain links TRBV20-1 with TRBJ2-1; D may be TRBD1 (6 bases). Germline-derived CDR1 and CDR2 are DFQATT and SNEGSKA (reference sequence). This CDR3 region has 15 residues. V lost 3 bases to trimming and J lost 0 bases, with 12 bases between them. In nucleotides, the CDR3 is TGCAGTGCTAGCTCCGGGACATACTCCTACAATGAGCAGTTCTTC. The encoded protein is CSASSGTYSYNEQFF.

As regards this clonotype: One junction end disagrees with the germline gene, perhaps due to a read error. The chain links TRBV29-1 to TRBJ1-5, with D possibly TRBD1 on 5 matching bases. Germline V lookup: CDR1 SQVTM, CDR2 ANQGSEA. The length of the CDR3 is 13 residues. The CDR3 is CSVGQGEGQPRHF. The CDR3 region has the DNA TGCAGCGTTGGCCAGGGCGAGGGTCAGCCCCGGCATTTT.

In this sample, this clonotype turned up many times. The chain couples TRBV7-2 to TRBJ2-7, with 9 bases that match TRBD2. Germline CDR1 SGHTA, CDR2 FQGNSA. The CDR3 totals 14 residues. Losses at the gene ends were 5 bases for V and 6 bases for J; bases not matched to a gene: 8. Here the CDR3 DNA reads TGTGCCAGCAGCCATAGCGGGAGAGCCCCCGAGCAGTACTTC. The encoded protein is CASSHSGRAPEQYF.

The V and J genes are TRBV20-1 and TRBJ2-1; 7 bases line up with TRBD2. CDR1 is DFQATT and CDR2 is SNEGSKA in the germline V gene (reference sequence). Germline trimming cut 6 bases from V and 5 bases from J; bases unmatched to any gene: 7. The CDR3 extends over 13 amino acids. The CDR3 DNA reads TGCAGTGCGGTCGGGACTACCGACAATGAGCAGTTCTTC. Protein product: CSAVGTTDNEQFF.